This passage covers 30 T cell receptor beta chains from one sample sequenced in a study of OX40 agonist ivuxolimab in advanced cancers. Generated by immunoSEQ multiplex PCR, the TCRdb table keeps only in-frame clones and is missing some. This repertoire shows tens of thousands of clones, around 91% found once; its top ten account for about 1.8%. The sample here was CD4+ or CD8+ T cells sorted from blood, taken in a trial of the OX40 agonist ivuxolimab. The receptors here all came from an adult with an advanced solid tumor such as melanoma, head and neck, liver or kidney cancer.

This rearrangement joins TRBV5-5 to TRBJ1-5, with D possibly being TRBD1 (5 bases). Germline assignment: CDR1 SGHKS and CDR2 YYEKEE (reference sequence). The CDR3 sequence is 16 residues long. V shed 4 bases and J shed 0 bases, with 14 bases lying between them. CDR3 sequence (DNA): TGTGCCAGCAGCCACCGGGACCTAGGTAGCAATCAGCCCCAGCATTTT. Translation: CASSHRDLGSNQPQHF.

The rearrangement links TRBV7-2 to TRBJ1-3, with D uncertain. The CDR3 extends over 14 amino acids. Trimming pared 2 bases from V and 1 base from J, leaving 6 bases between. The germline CDR1 and CDR2 sequences are SGHTA and FQGNSA. The CDR3 spells CASSLWASGNTIYF. CDR3 nucleotides: TGTGCCAGCAGCTTATGGGCTTCTGGAAACACCATATATTTT.

The V call is TRBV18, the J call TRBJ1-2; TRBD1 might be the D (6 bases). The V and J ends lost 5 bases and 8 bases respectively, with 12 bases between them. The CDR3 sequence is 12 residues long. The germline V gene encodes CDR1 KGHSH and CDR2 LQKENI. The CDR3 is CASSSDRGGYTF. The CDR3 DNA reads as TGTGCCAGCTCATCGGACAGAGGAGGCTACACCTTC. The whole variable domain, remainder taken from reference TRBV18 and TRBJ1-2, is NAGVMQNPRHLVRRRGQEARLRCSPMKGHSHVYWYRQLPEEGLKFMVYLQKENIIDESGMPKERFSAEFPKEGPSILRIQQVVRGDSAAYFCASSSDRGGYTFGSGTRLTVV.

The chain uses TRBV18 and TRBJ2-1; 10 nucleotides match TRBD2. With 3 bases clipped from V and 9 bases from J, the junction kept 11 bases outside the gene matches. Germline CDR1 KGHSH, CDR2 LQKENI. The CDR3 loop spans 16 amino acids. The CDR3, as DNA: TGTGCCAGCTCACCCCCGGGACTAGCGAGAATGGCTGAGCAGTTCTTC. It is translated as CASSPPGLARMAEQFF.

This chain links TRBV7-9 with TRBJ2-3, with 8 bases aligning to TRBD2. The J segment lost 3 bases and the V segment lost 3 bases, leaving 8 bases of the junction unmatched. The CDR3 runs 16 residues. Looked up from germline, CDR1 is SEHNR and CDR2 is FQNEAQ (reference sequence). CDR3 DNA sequence: TGTGCCAGCAGCTTCGTTTTGAGCGGGGGAACAGATACGCAGTATTTT. The encoded protein is CASSFVLSGGTDTQYF.

This chain uses TRBV5-4 with TRBJ2-3, with D perhaps TRBD2 (6 bases). Germline V gives CDR1 SGHNT, CDR2 YYREEE (reference sequence). The V and J ends lost 4 bases and 7 bases respectively, with 19 bases between them. This CDR3 has 15 amino acids. CDR3 coding DNA: TGTGCCAGCAGCCTTCCCGGGACTGGACGCAATACGCAGTATTTT. Residues: CASSLPGTGRNTQYF.

This clone was observed a few times. This chain connects TRBV14 to TRBJ2-7, with 8 bases that match TRBD2. Per germline, CDR1 SGHDN and CDR2 FVKESK. V was pared by 6 bases and J by 1 base, with 8 bases of the junction left unmatched. The CDR3 runs 15 residues. As DNA, the CDR3 is TGTGCCAGCAGTTACAAAGCGGGAGCGTCCTACGAGCAGTACTTC. The encoded protein is CASSYKAGASYEQYF. Filled out from reference TRBV14 and TRBJ2-7, the complete variable domain reads EAGVTQFPSHSVIEKGQTVTLRCDPISGHDNLYWYRRVMGKEIKFLLHFVKESKQDESGMPNNRFLAERTGGTYSTLKVQPAELEDSGVYFCASSYKAGASYEQYFGPGTRLTVT.

The CDR3: CASSHQGERIGGYTF. In DNA form, the CDR3 reads TGTGCCAGCAGCCACCAAGGGGAACGTATCGGTGGCTACACCTTC. The chain uses TRBV5-6 and TRBJ1-2; D is perhaps TRBD1 (5 bases). Germline-derived CDR1 and CDR2 are SGHDT and YYEEEE. Trimming pared 4 bases from V and 7 bases from J, leaving 20 bases between. The CDR3 runs 15 residues.

To note about this clone: The junction shows a germline mismatch at one end, possibly a read error. The genes are TRBV7-2 and TRBJ2-7; 10 positions agree with TRBD1. The CDR3 contains 14 residues. Germline V gene data show CDR1 as SGHTA and CDR2 as FQGNSA. The CDR3 nucleotides are TGTGCCAGCAGCTCTCCCCCCACCGGGACAGGGGTCACCTTC. This codes for CASSSPPTGTGVTF.

The chain links TRBV5-5 to TRBJ1-2, with a weak D call TRBD1 (5 bases). From germline, CDR1 is SGHKS and CDR2 YYEKEE (reference sequence). The CDR3 length is 14 residues. Trimming cost V 2 bases and J 8 bases, with 16 bases left between them. CDR3 protein: CASSLEGADGGYTF. CDR3 nucleotide sequence: TGTGCCAGCAGCTTAGAAGGGGCTGACGGCGGCTACACCTTC. The full variable domain, its missing parts supplied by reference TRBV5-5 and TRBJ1-2, is DAGVTQSPTHLIKTRGQQVTLRCSPISGHKSVSWYQQVLGQGPQFIFQYYEKEERGRGNFPDRFSARQFPNYSSELNVNALLLGDSALYLCASSLEGADGGYTFGSGTRLTVV.

V and J are TRBV14 and TRBJ2-7; D ambiguous. The CDR3 runs 15 residues. The ends were cut back, 2 bases at V and 2 bases at J, with 13 bases in the middle. Germline V gene lookup returns CDR1 SGHDN and CDR2 FVKESK. This chain's CDR3 is CASSQRAGVAYEQYF. The CDR3 nucleotides are TGTGCCAGCAGCCAAAGGGCAGGAGTCGCCTACGAGCAGTACTTC. Filled out from reference TRBV14 and TRBJ2-7, the complete variable domain reads EAGVTQFPSHSVIEKGQTVTLRCDPISGHDNLYWYRRVMGKEIKFLLHFVKESKQDESGMPNNRFLAERTGGTYSTLKVQPAELEDSGVYFCASSQRAGVAYEQYFGPGTRLTVT.

V and J are TRBV7-2 and TRBJ1-1; D ambiguous. The CDR3 extends over 15 amino acids. Germline assignment: CDR1 SGHTA and CDR2 FQGNSA. Trimming removed 0 bases from V and 0 bases from J, with 8 bases in between. CDR3 nucleotides: TGTGCCAGCAGCTTAGCTGGCAGTTTGAACACTGAAGCTTTCTTT. Translating gives CASSLAGSLNTEAFF.

V and J are TRBV11-2 and TRBJ1-1, with 8 bases identical to TRBD1. Unmatched junction bases numbered 10, after V lost 5 bases and J lost 5 bases. The CDR3 is made up of 15 amino acids. Germline assignment: CDR1 SGHAT and CDR2 FQNNGV. The CDR3 protein is CASSPTGGIRTEAFF. The CDR3 DNA sequence: TGTGCCAGCAGCCCAACAGGGGGGATAAGGACTGAAGCTTTCTTT.

This chain joins TRBV7-8 and TRBJ2-7; D unclear. Germline CDR1 is SGHVS and CDR2 is FQNEAQ. This CDR3 has 11 amino acids. V lost 1 base and J lost 5, with 3 bases in between. CDR3 coding DNA: TGTGCCAGCAGCTTAGGAGACGAGCAGTACTTC. Translating it yields CASSLGDEQYF.

The V gene is TRBV19, the J gene TRBJ2-3, with 8 bases matching TRBD2. The CDR3 loop spans 17 amino acids. V lost 3 bases, J lost 1 base, and 9 bases stayed unmatched. The germline CDR1 and CDR2 sequences are LNHDA and SQIVND (reference sequence). The CDR3 region is CASSMTAPGGGTDTQYF. The CDR3 DNA reads as TGTGCCAGTAGTATGACCGCCCCCGGGGGGGGCACAGATACGCAGTATTTT.

The V call is TRBV18, the J call TRBJ1-1; 7 bases fit TRBD1. This CDR3 comprises 15 residues. Germline-derived CDR1 and CDR2 are KGHSH and LQKENI. The V segment lost 2 bases and the J segment 4 bases; nucleotides outside the gene matches: 7. The CDR3 nucleotides are TGTGCCAGCTCACCAGCGACAGGGTTCGGCACTGAAGCTTTCTTT. This sequence encodes CASSPATGFGTEAFF. Based on the CDR3 plus reference TRBV18 and TRBJ1-1, the full variable domain is NAGVMQNPRHLVRRRGQEARLRCSPMKGHSHVYWYRQLPEEGLKFMVYLQKENIIDESGMPKERFSAEFPKEGPSILRIQQVVRGDSAAYFCASSPATGFGTEAFFGQGTRLTVV.

The genes are TRBV30 and TRBJ1-1; 7 bases agree with TRBD1. Germline lookup yields CDR1 GTSNPN and CDR2 SVGIG (reference sequence). This CDR3 contains 15 residues. Trimming removed 1 base from V and 7 bases from J; junction bases left unmatched: 12. CDR3: CAWSAPGTRGYEAFF. CDR3 DNA: TGTGCCTGGAGTGCCCCGGGGACCAGGGGGTATGAAGCTTTCTTT.

The chain recombines TRBV5-1 with TRBJ1-4; a possible D gene is TRBD1 (5 bases). The V and J ends lost 4 bases and 5 bases respectively, with 12 bases between them. The CDR3 has 14 residues. Germline values: CDR1 SGHRS, CDR2 YFSETQ. The CDR3 bases are TGCGCCAGCAGCCCCTGGGGGGTAAATGAAAAACTGTTTTTT. Residues: CASSPWGVNEKLFF.

This clone has a handful of counts. Germline and junction disagree at one end, which may indicate a read error. The rearrangement links TRBV20-1 to TRBJ2-4; 7 bases line up with TRBD1. The CDR3 is 10 amino acids. Germline assignment: CDR1 DFQATT and CDR2 SNEGSKA (reference sequence). The CDR3 sequence: CSSSGTATHF. The CDR3, as DNA: TGCAGTTCCTCGGGGACAGCAACCCACTTC.

The chain couples TRBV5-6 to TRBJ2-6; the D is unclear. Per germline, CDR1 SGHDT and CDR2 YYEEEE. This CDR3 has 15 amino acids. V was clipped by 0 bases and J by 0 bases, with 4 bases between them. In nucleotides, the CDR3 is TGTGCCAGCAGCTTGGCTGGCTCTGGGGCCAACGTCCTGACTTTC. Translating it yields CASSLAGSGANVLTF.

The chain is built from TRBV6-1 and TRBJ2-3, with a weak D call TRBD1 (6 bases). This CDR3 is 12 amino acids long. Trimming removed 5 bases at V and 7 bases at J, with 10 bases between. Germline CDR1 MNHNS, CDR2 SASEGT. This CDR3 is CASSPGTNTQYF. CDR3 nucleotide sequence: TGTGCCAGCAGTCCCGGGACAAATACGCAGTATTTT.

This chain connects TRBV19 to TRBJ1-1; the D gene is possibly TRBD1 (5 bases). Per germline, CDR1 LNHDA and CDR2 SQIVND (reference sequence). Trimming cost V 1 base and J 0 bases, with 12 bases left between them. CDR3 length: 16 residues. CDR3 DNA: TGTGCCAGTAGTATAGCCGTGGGGGGGATGAACACTGAAGCTTTCTTT. This codes for CASSIAVGGMNTEAFF.

The chain combines TRBV28 with TRBJ1-6; TRBD1 agrees at 7 bases. CDR3 length: 15 residues. V gave up 1 base and J gave up 6 bases; unmatched junction bases: 3. The germline gives CDR1 MDHEN, CDR2 SYDVKM. In nucleotides, the CDR3 is TGTGCCAGCAGTTTATTTACAGGGGCTAATTCACCCCTCCACTTT. It is translated as CASSLFTGANSPLHF.

This clone was observed a single time. J is TRBJ2-1 and V is TRBV5-1; 7 bases line up with TRBD2. The trim removed 0 bases at V and 15 bases at J, leaving 9 bases unmatched. The CDR3 runs 13 residues. Germline CDR1 and CDR2: SGHRS and YFSETQ. The DNA for the CDR3 is TGCGCCAGCAGCTTGGGGGTGGGGAGGGGTCGGTTCTTC. Protein product: CASSLGVGRGRFF.

The chain has TRBV7-2 and TRBJ2-2; the D gene is possibly TRBD2 (5 bases). Between the trimmed V and J ends, which lost 3 bases and 6 bases, there was a span of 11 bases. There are 14 residues in the CDR3. From germline, CDR1 is SGHTA and CDR2 FQGNSA. CDR3 amino acids: CASSFFGIAGELFF. CDR3 in DNA: TGTGCCAGCAGCTTCTTCGGGATTGCCGGGGAGCTGTTTTTT.

The CDR3 here is CASSQQSAGNTIYF. The DNA for the CDR3 is TGTGCCAGCAGTCAACAGTCAGCGGGAAACACCATATATTTT. The chain has TRBV2 and TRBJ1-3, with D unresolved. Per the germline V gene, CDR1 is SNHLY and CDR2 is FYNNEI. The CDR3 sequence is 14 residues long. V was cut by 5 bases and J by 4 bases, with 12 bases left in between. Full variable domain (outside the CDR3, taken from reference TRBV2 and TRBJ1-3): EPEVTQTPSHQVTQMGQEVILRCVPISNHLYFYWYRQILGQKVEFLVSFYNNEISEKSEIFDDQFSVERPDGSNFTLKIRSTKLEDSAMYFCASSQQSAGNTIYFGEGSWLTVV.

The V call is TRBV4-2, the J call TRBJ2-3; D might be TRBD2 (7 bases). There are 16 residues in the CDR3. The V and J ends lost 2 bases and 1 base respectively, with 13 bases between them. Germline-derived CDR1 and CDR2 are LGHNA and YNFKEQ. The CDR3, as DNA: TGTGCCAGCAGCCAACTACAAGGGGGGGGCACAGATACGCAGTATTTT. This gives the protein CASSQLQGGGTDTQYF.

Only one count was recorded for this clone. The J gene is TRBJ2-7, the V gene TRBV11-3; TRBD2 is a possible D gene (6 bases). There are 14 residues in the CDR3. The V end lost 7 bases, the J end lost 1 base, and 14 bases lay between the germline ends. In germline, CDR1 is SGHNT, CDR2 YENEEA. The CDR3 sequence is CASTFPGGSYEQYF. The CDR3 nucleotides read TGTGCCAGCACCTTTCCCGGGGGATCCTACGAGCAGTACTTC.

This clone was seen just once. The chain carries TRBV29-1 and TRBJ2-7; 9 nucleotides line up with TRBD1. The length of the CDR3 is 15 residues. Germline V gene sequence: CDR1 SQVTM, CDR2 ANQGSEA. Trimming removed 5 bases from V and 2 bases from J; junction bases left unmatched: 10. The CDR3 spells CSVWSRGTGTYEQYF. The CDR3 DNA is TGCAGCGTTTGGTCCCGGGGGACAGGGACCTACGAGCAGTACTTC.

The table lists this clone with a count of one. This rearrangement joins TRBV6-5 to TRBJ1-2; TRBD1 matches 7 bases. This CDR3 is built from 14 residues. Germline CDR1 is MNHEY and CDR2 is SVGAGI. The trim removed 6 bases at V and 2 bases at J, leaving 6 bases unmatched. The CDR3: CASRAGQNNYGYTF. CDR3 bases: TGTGCCAGCAGGGCGGGACAGAACAACTATGGCTACACCTTC.